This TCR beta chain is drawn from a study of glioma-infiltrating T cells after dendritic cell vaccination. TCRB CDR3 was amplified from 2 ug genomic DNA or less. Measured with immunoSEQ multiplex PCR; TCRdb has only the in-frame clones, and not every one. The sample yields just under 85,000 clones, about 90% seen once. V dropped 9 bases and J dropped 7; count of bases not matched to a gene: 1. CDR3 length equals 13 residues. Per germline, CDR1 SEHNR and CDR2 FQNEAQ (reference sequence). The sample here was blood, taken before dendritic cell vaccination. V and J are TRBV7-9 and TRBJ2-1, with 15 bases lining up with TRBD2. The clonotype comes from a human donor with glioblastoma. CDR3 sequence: CARGLAGGNEQFF. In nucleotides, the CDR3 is TGTGCCAGAGGACTAGCGGGAGGGAATGAGCAGTTCTTC.